This T cell receptor beta chain derives from a study of T-cell reconstitution after alpha-beta-depleted transplantation in children. Study results and limitations: T-cell numbers and diversity, one year after transplant, stemmed largely from T cells that were newly produced. Alpha-beta T cells about two months after transplant reportedly derived from several hundred expanded graft clones.

The length of the CDR3 is 14 residues. V was pared by 0 bases and J by 13 bases, with 18 bases between. Germline assignment: CDR1 SQVTM and CDR2 ANQGSEA. Preparation of the TCRbeta library involved a method that used unique molecular identifiers. MiXCR, applied by TCRdb to the PCR reads, yields one record per CDR3 protein. This table holds over 90,000 distinct CDR3 sequences, around 6.1% found once. Comments on this clonotype: Its matching antigen is unknown.

The receptor was derived from a female patient aged 2-9 years who had a stem cell transplant for Fanconi anemia, so the T cells may come from the graft donor. The sample in question was PBMCs, mostly from graft donor cells, obtained 60 days after TCRalphabeta/CD19-depleted stem cell transplant. The genes are TRBV29-1 and TRBJ1-4, with D perhaps TRBD1 (5 bases). In nucleotides, the CDR3 is TGCAGCGTTGAAGATAACCGATGGGGCTTGGGACTGTTTTTT. Its protein is CSVEDNRWGLGLFF.